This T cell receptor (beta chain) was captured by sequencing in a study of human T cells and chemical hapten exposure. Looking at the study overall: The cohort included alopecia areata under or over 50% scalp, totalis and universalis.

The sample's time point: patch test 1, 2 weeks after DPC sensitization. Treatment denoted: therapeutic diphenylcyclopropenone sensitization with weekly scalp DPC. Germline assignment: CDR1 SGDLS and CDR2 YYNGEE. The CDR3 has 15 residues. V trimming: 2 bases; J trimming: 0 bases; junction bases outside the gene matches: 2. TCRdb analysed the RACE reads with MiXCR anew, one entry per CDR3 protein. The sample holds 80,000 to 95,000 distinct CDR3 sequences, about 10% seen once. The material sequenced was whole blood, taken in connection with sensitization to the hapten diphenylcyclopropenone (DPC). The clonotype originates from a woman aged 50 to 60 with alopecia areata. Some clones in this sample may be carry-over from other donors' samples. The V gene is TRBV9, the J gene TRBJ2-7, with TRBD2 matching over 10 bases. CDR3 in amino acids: CASSVTSGVSYEQYF. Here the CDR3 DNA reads TGTGCCAGCAGCGTTACTAGCGGGGTCTCCTACGAGCAGTACTTC.